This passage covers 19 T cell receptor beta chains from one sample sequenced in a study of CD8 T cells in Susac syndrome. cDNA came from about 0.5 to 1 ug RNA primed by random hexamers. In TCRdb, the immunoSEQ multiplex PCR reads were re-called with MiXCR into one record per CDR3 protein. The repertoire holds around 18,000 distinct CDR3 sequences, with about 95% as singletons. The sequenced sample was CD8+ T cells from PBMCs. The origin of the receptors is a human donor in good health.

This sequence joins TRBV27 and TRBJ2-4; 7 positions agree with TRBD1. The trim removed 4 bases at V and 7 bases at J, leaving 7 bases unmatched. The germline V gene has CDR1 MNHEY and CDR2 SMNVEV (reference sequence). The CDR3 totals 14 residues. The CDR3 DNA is TGTGCCAGCAGTTCCAAGAAGACAGGGAACATTCAGTACTTC. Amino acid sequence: CASSSKKTGNIQYF.

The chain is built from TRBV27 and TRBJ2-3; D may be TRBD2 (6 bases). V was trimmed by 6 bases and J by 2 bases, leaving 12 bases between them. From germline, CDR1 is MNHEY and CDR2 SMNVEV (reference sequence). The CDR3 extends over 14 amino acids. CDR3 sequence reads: CASSGAGSTDTQYF. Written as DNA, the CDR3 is TGTGCCAGCAGCGGGGCGGGATCCACAGATACGCAGTATTTT.

The CDR3 spells CASSSDRDEQYF. DNA for the CDR3: TGTGCCAGCAGTTCCGACAGGGACGAGCAGTACTTC. The V gene is TRBV28, the J gene TRBJ2-7; 7 bases map to TRBD1. Germline V gives CDR1 MDHEN, CDR2 SYDVKM. The CDR3 sequence is 12 residues long. Trimming cost V 4 bases and J 5 bases; bases outside gene matches: 2. The variable domain in full, completed from reference TRBV28 and TRBJ2-7, reads DVKVTQSSRYLVKRTGEKVFLECVQDMDHENMFWYRQDPGLGLRLIYFSYDVKMKEKGDIPEGYSVSREKKERFSLILESASTNQTSMYLCASSSDRDEQYFGPGTRLTVT.

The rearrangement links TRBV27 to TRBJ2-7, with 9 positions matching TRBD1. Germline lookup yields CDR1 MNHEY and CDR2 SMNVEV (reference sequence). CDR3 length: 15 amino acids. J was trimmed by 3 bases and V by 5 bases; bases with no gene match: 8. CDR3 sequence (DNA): TGTGCCAGCAGTCCCGACCGGGACAGGGTCTACGAGCAGTACTTC. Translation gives CASSPDRDRVYEQYF.

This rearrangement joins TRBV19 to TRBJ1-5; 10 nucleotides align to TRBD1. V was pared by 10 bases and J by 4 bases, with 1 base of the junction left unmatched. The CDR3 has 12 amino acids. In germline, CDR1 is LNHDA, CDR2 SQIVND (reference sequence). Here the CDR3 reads CATGQGNQPQHF. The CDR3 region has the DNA TGTGCCACGGGACAGGGGAATCAGCCCCAGCATTTT.

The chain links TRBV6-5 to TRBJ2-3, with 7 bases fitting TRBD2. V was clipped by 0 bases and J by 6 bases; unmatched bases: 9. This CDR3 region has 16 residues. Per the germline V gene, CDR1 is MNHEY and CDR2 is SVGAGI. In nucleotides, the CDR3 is TGTGCCAGCAGTTACTCGAGGGCGGGAGCAGTCGATACGCAGTATTTT. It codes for CASSYSRAGAVDTQYF.

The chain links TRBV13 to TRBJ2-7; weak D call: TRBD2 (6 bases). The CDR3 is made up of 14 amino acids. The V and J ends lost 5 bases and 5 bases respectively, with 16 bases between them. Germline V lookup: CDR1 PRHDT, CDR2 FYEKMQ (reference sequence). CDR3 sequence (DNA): TGTGCCAGCAGCCCCATCGGGAGAGGCGACGAGCAGTACTTC. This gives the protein CASSPIGRGDEQYF.

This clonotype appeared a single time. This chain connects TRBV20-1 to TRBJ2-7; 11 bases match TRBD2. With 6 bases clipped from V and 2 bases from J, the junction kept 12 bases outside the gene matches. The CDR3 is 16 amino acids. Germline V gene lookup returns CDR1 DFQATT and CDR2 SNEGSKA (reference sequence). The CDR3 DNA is TGCAGTGCACAAAAACTAGCGGGAGCCCGAGCCTACGAGCAGTACTTC. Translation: CSAQKLAGARAYEQYF.

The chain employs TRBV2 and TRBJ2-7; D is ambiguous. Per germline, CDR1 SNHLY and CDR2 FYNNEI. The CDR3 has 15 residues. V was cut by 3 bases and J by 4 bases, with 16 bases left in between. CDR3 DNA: TGTGCCAGCAGTGAGTCCCGCGGTACCCTATACGAGCAGTACGTC. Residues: CASSESRGTLYEQYV.

CDR3 residues: CAITGGITYEQYF. The DNA for the CDR3 is TGTGCCATCACGGGTGGGATAACCTACGAGCAGTACTTC. The chain uses TRBV10-3 and TRBJ2-7, with unresolved D. Trimming cost V 7 bases and J 2 bases, with 12 bases left between them. Germline V gene sequence: CDR1 ENHRY, CDR2 SYGVKD. The CDR3 is 13 amino acids.

Here the CDR3 reads CASSESGANVLTF. The CDR3 DNA reads TGTGCCAGCAGTGAGTCTGGGGCCAACGTCCTGACTTTC. V usage is TRBV2 and J usage is TRBJ2-6; no clear D gene. V lost 3 bases and J lost 1, with 1 base in between. The germline gives CDR1 SNHLY, CDR2 FYNNEI. The CDR3 extends over 13 amino acids.

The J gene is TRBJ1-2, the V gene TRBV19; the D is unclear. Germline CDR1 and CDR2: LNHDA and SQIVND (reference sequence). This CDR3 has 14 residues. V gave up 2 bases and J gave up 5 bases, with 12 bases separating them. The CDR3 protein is CASSIIVADYGYTF. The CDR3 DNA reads TGTGCCAGTAGTATAATTGTGGCAGATTATGGCTACACCTTC.

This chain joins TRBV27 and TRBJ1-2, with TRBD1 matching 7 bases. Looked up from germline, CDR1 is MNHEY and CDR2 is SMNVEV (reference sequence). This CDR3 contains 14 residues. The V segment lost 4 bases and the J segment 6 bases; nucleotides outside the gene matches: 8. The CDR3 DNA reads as TGTGCCAGCAGTTCCACAGGGGTGGGGAATGGCTACACCTTC. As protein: CASSSTGVGNGYTF.

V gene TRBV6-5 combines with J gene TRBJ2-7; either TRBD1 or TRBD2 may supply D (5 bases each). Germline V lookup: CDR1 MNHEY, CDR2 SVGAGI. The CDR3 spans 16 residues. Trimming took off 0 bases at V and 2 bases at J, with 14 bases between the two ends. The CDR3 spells CASSYSRGPVPYEQYF. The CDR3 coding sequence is TGTGCCAGCAGTTACTCTCGGGGACCGGTCCCCTACGAGCAGTACTTC.

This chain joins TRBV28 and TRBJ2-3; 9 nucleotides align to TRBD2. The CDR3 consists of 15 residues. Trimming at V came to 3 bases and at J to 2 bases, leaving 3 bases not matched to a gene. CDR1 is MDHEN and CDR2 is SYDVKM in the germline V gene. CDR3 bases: TGTGCCAGCAGTTTTCGCGGGAGGGCCACAGATACGCAGTATTTT. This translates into CASSFRGRATDTQYF.

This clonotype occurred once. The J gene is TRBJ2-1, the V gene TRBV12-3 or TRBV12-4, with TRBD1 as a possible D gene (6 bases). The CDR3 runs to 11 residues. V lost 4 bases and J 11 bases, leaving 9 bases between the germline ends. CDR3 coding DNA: TGTGCCAGCAGTTCCCGGGACAAGCAGTTCTTC. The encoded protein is CASSSRDKQFF.

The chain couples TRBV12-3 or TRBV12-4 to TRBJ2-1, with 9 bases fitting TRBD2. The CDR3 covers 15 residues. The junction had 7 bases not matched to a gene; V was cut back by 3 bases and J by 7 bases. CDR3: CASSLWREGLNEQFF. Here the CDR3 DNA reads TGTGCCAGCAGTTTGTGGCGGGAGGGCCTTAATGAGCAGTTCTTC.

CDR3 loop: CASSLIGGISDTQYF. CDR3 nucleotides: TGTGCCAGCAGCTTAATAGGGGGCATCTCAGATACGCAGTATTTT. The chain carries TRBV7-3 and TRBJ2-3; 7 nucleotides align to TRBD1. V dropped 1 base and J dropped 4; count of bases not matched to a gene: 5. CDR3 length: 15 amino acids. Germline CDR1 SGHTA, CDR2 FQGTGA.

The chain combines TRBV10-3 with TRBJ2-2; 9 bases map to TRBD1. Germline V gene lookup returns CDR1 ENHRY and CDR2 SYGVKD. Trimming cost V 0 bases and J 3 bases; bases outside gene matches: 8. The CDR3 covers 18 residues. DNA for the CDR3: TGTGCCATCAGTGAGTCGGGAATACAGGGGGCTGACACCGGGGAGCTGTTTTTT. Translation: CAISESGIQGADTGELFF.